The 18 T cell receptor beta chains presented below share a single source sample, sequenced in a study of response to subunit inactivated influenza vaccine. TCRdb ran MiXCR on the RT-PCR reads and lists one entry per CDR3 protein. The sample carries roughly 670,000 distinct CDR3 sequences, about 15% recorded once. Here the sequenced sample was PBMCs from blood, taken 14 days before vaccination. The receptor source for this set is a man aged 50 to 60 who received an inactivated influenza vaccine.

The table lists this clonotype with many counts. The rearrangement joins TRBV6-1 to TRBJ1-2; D is unclear. Germline assignment: CDR1 MNHNS and CDR2 SASEGT. V was pared by 8 bases and J by 6 bases, with 13 bases between. The CDR3 is 12 residues long. CDR3 region: CASRFTRHGYTF. In nucleotides, the CDR3 is TGTGCCAGCCGCTTTACCCGACATGGCTACACCTTC.

The rearrangement uses TRBV7-9 and TRBJ2-7, with TRBD1 as a possible D gene (5 bases). This CDR3 contains 16 residues. Trimming stripped 2 bases from V and 1 base from J, with 15 bases between. Germline CDR1 SEHNR, CDR2 FQNEAQ (reference sequence). CDR3 sequence reads: CASSLIGQHLSYEQYF. CDR3 DNA sequence: TGTGCCAGCAGCTTAATAGGACAACATCTTTCCTACGAGCAGTACTTC.

This clonotype was seen a few times. The rearrangement links TRBV5-1 to TRBJ2-1; D may be TRBD1 (6 bases). Germline CDR1 reads SGHRS; CDR2 reads YFSETQ. CDR3 length equals 16 residues. Trimming took 1 base from V and 0 from J, leaving 11 bases between them. In nucleotides, the CDR3 is TGCGCCAGCAGCTTGTCAGGGGTTATCTCCTACAATGAGCAGTTCTTC. Encoded protein: CASSLSGVISYNEQFF.

This clonotype has at least ten counts. The V call is TRBV4-2, the J call TRBJ2-3, with TRBD2 identical over 13 bases. CDR1 and CDR2 (germline): LGHNA, YNFKEQ. This CDR3 is built from 17 residues. V gave up 3 bases and J gave up 4 bases; unmatched junction bases: 7. CDR3 coding DNA: TGTGCCAGCAGCCAGATGACTAGCGGGGGGTTATCAGATACGCAGTATTTT. Residues: CASSQMTSGGLSDTQYF.

This clonotype was counted many times. V gene TRBV20-1 combines with J gene TRBJ2-1, with 8 positions matching TRBD2. From germline, CDR1 is DFQATT and CDR2 SNEGSKA (reference sequence). Trimming cost V 3 bases and J 8 bases; bases outside gene matches: 12. This CDR3 region has 15 residues. The CDR3 DNA follows: TGCAGTGCTAGGAGCGTCACGGGAGGGTACGATGAGCAGTTCTTC. Its translation: CSARSVTGGYDEQFF.

This clonotype was counted a few times. CDR3 sequence reads: CASSLGQGGVYEQYF. The DNA of the CDR3 is TGTGCCAGCAGCTTAGGGCAGGGGGGAGTCTACGAGCAGTACTTC. The V and J genes are TRBV5-8 and TRBJ2-7; possibly TRBD1 for D (7 bases). The CDR3 totals 15 residues. The germline CDR1 and CDR2 sequences are SGHTS and YDEGEE. Deletions cut 2 bases from V and 3 bases from J, with 15 bases between.

This chain links TRBV5-6 with TRBJ2-3; 9 bases align to TRBD1. Unmatched junction bases numbered 13, after V lost 4 bases and J lost 10 bases. This CDR3 comprises 15 residues. CDR1 and CDR2 (germline): SGHDT, YYEEEE. DNA for the CDR3: TGTGCCAGCAGCCCGGCGGACAGGGGTACAGGGGCGCAGTATTTT. This gives the protein CASSPADRGTGAQYF.

This clonotype was counted between two and nine times. The chain joins TRBV29-1 to TRBJ2-3; unclear D gene. The ends were cut back, 7 bases at V and 2 bases at J, with 16 bases in the middle. The CDR3 is 14 residues long. The germline gives CDR1 SQVTM, CDR2 ANQGSEA. The CDR3 reads CSDMTSVSTDTQYF. The CDR3, as DNA: TGCAGCGACATGACCTCTGTTTCCACAGATACGCAGTATTTT.

In its sample, this clonotype was seen a few times. The chain has TRBV20-1 and TRBJ2-1; 12 bases are a match to TRBD2. V lost 3 bases and J lost 10; bases outside the gene matches: 13. Germline-derived CDR1 and CDR2 are DFQATT and SNEGSKA (reference sequence). The CDR3 runs 16 residues. CDR3 in amino acids: CSASSLLAGGRVEQFF. CDR3 coding DNA: TGCAGTGCTAGCTCTTTACTAGCGGGAGGCCGCGTGGAGCAGTTCTTC.

In this sample, this clonotype turned up a few times. V usage is TRBV12-3 or TRBV12-4 and J usage is TRBJ2-1; D may be TRBD1 (6 bases). The CDR3 sequence is 15 residues long. V lost 6 bases and J lost 6, with 18 bases in between. CDR3 sequence: CASSQNRVRVNEQFF. The DNA for the CDR3 is TGTGCCAGCAGCCAAAACAGGGTTAGGGTCAATGAGCAGTTCTTC.

This clonotype turned up a few times. The CDR3 bases are TGTGCCAGCAGCCGGACTAGCGGGAGGGGGTACCAAGAGACCCAGTACTTC. Its translation: CASSRTSGRGYQETQYF. The chain carries TRBV12-3 or TRBV12-4 and TRBJ2-5; 15 bases match TRBD2. This CDR3 is 17 amino acids long. V shed 6 bases, J shed 0 bases, and the junction held 5 bases outside the gene matches.

CDR3 region: CASLGLATYEQYF. The CDR3, as DNA: TGTGCCAGCCTCGGACTAGCAACGTACGAGCAGTACTTC. The chain has TRBV6-2 or TRBV6-3 and TRBJ2-7, with 8 bases aligning to TRBD2. Trimming cost V 8 bases and J 4 bases; bases outside gene matches: 7. Germline CDR1 and CDR2: MNHEY and SVGEGT. There are 13 residues in the CDR3.

The genes are TRBV20-1 and TRBJ2-1; D is uncertain. With 3 bases removed from V and 12 bases from J, the gap between germline ends came to 12 bases. CDR1 and CDR2 from the germline V gene are DFQATT and SNEGSKA (reference sequence). The CDR3 runs to 11 residues. CDR3 amino acids: CSASEAKGQFF. The CDR3 DNA follows: TGCAGTGCTAGTGAAGCCAAAGGGCAGTTCTTC.

This clonotype has only a few counts. This rearrangement joins TRBV6-5 to TRBJ1-5, with no clear D. CDR1 and CDR2 (germline): MNHEY, SVGAGI. The CDR3 is 16 amino acids. The V end lost 0 bases, the J end lost 8 bases, and 17 bases lay between the germline ends. DNA of the CDR3: TGTGCCAGCAGTTACTCGAACCCAGTTTTGGAGAAGCCCCAGCATTTT. Protein: CASSYSNPVLEKPQHF.

The sample holds a few counts of this clonotype. The chain joins TRBV7-2 to TRBJ1-4; 8 nucleotides match TRBD1. CDR3 size: 12 residues. Per the germline V gene, CDR1 is SGHTA and CDR2 is FQGNSA. V dropped 4 bases and J dropped 14; count of bases not matched to a gene: 6. The CDR3 DNA sequence: TGTGCCAGCAGCTCAGACAGGGGAGTTCTGTTTTTT. It translates to CASSSDRGVLFF.

This clonotype was counted between two and nine times. This chain uses TRBV6-1 with TRBJ2-7, with 7 bases fitting TRBD2. The CDR3 runs 16 residues. The germline gives CDR1 MNHNS, CDR2 SASEGT. V gave up 0 bases and J gave up 3 bases; unmatched junction bases: 8. This CDR3 is CASSEAPSAGVYEQYF. For the CDR3, the DNA is TGTGCCAGCAGTGAAGCGCCTAGTGCGGGGGTCTACGAGCAGTACTTC.

There are many counts of this clonotype. The rearrangement links TRBV29-1 to TRBJ2-2; 14 nucleotides line up with TRBD2. The CDR3 runs 17 residues. V lost 3 bases to trimming and J lost 3 bases; unmatched junction nucleotides: 6. Germline V gene data show CDR1 as SQVTM and CDR2 as ANQGSEA. CDR3 DNA sequence: TGCAGCGTTGATGGTGGACTAGCGGGAGGTTACACCGGGGAGCTGTTTTTT. Translated: CSVDGGLAGGYTGELFF.

This clonotype was found once. This rearrangement joins TRBV7-2 to TRBJ2-1, with 7 positions matching TRBD2. CDR1 and CDR2 (germline): SGHTA, FQGNSA. V was clipped by 6 bases and J by 3 bases; unmatched bases: 8. The CDR3 extends over 15 amino acids. In nucleotides, the CDR3 is TGTGCCAGCAGTCGAGCGGGGAGTTTCTACAATGAGCAGTTCTTC. Translation gives CASSRAGSFYNEQFF.